The present TCR beta chain was sequenced within a study of PD-1 blockade in classical Hodgkin lymphoma. This table comes from immunoSEQ multiplex PCR, and its TCRdb copy is limited to in-frame clones, with some not included. The sample lists 35,000 to 50,000 clones; 66% were seen once. Overall study results and limits: Newly diagnosed patients were reported to start with lower TCR diversity than healthy donors.

Noted time point: cycle 4 day 1 (C4D1), after 6 weeks of nivolumab. Autologous stem cell transplantation was followed by relapse in every patient, and brentuximab vedotin exposure varied. Turning to this clone: Its antigen remains unidentified.

Germline V gene sequence: CDR1 SGHKS, CDR2 YYEKEE (reference sequence). The CDR3 length is 15 residues. The ends lost 5 bases at V and 11 bases at J; junction bases unmatched: 10. The sequenced sample was peripheral blood mononuclear cells (PBMCs), obtained before the fourth cycle of nivolumab. The rearrangement links TRBV5-5 to TRBJ2-1; 13 bases agree with TRBD2. This receptor was obtained from a human donor with classical Hodgkin lymphoma. Here the CDR3 DNA reads TGTGCCAGCAGTTCACAATGGACTAGCGGGGGTCAGCAGTTCTTC. This encodes CASSSQWTSGGQQFF.